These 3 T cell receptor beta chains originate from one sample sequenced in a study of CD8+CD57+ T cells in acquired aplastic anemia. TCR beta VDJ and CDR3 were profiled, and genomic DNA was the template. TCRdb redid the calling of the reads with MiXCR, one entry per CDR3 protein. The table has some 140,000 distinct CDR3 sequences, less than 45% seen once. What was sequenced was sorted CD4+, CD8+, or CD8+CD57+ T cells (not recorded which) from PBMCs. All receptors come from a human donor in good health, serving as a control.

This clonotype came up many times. The CDR3 reads CASSTHLGSGLTDTQYF. The CDR3 coding sequence is TGTGCCAGTAGCACTCACCTTGGGTCTGGGTTGACAGATACGCAGTATTTT. The rearrangement joins TRBV19 to TRBJ2-3; D is ambiguous. The germline V and J ends were trimmed by 6 bases and 3 bases, with 22 bases remaining between them. In germline, CDR1 is LNHDA, CDR2 SQIVND (reference sequence). The CDR3 covers 17 residues. The full variable domain, completed using reference TRBV19 and TRBJ2-3, is DGGITQSPKYLFRKEGQNVTLSCEQNLNHDAMYWYRQDPGQGLRLIYYSQIVNDFQKGDIAEGYSVSREKKESFPLTVTSAQKNPTAFYLCASSTHLGSGLTDTQYFGPGTRLTVL.

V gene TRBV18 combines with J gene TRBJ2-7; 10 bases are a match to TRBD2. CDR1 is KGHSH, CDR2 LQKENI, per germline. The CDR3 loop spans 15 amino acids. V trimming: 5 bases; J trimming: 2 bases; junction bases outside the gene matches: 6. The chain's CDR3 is CASSSGTSETYEQYF. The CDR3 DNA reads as TGTGCCAGCTCATCCGGGACTAGCGAAACCTACGAGCAGTACTTC.

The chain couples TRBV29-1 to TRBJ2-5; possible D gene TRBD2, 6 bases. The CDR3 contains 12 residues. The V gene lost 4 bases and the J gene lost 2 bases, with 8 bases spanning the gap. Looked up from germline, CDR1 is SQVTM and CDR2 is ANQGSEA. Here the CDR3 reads CSVAGGQETQYF. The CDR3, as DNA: TGCAGCGTTGCTGGGGGGCAAGAGACCCAGTACTTC.